Each of the 10 T cell receptor beta chains below was sequenced from the same sample in a study of blood T cell repertoires in COVID-19. The table came from immunoSEQ multiplex PCR; TCRdb's copy has only in-frame clones and leaves some out. The sample includes some 240,000 clones, 84% of them seen just once. Sequenced: peripheral blood. The receptors stem from a woman aged 40 to 55 who had recovered from COVID-19.

V and J are TRBV19 and TRBJ2-1, with TRBD2 as a possible D gene (7 bases). Germline-derived CDR1 and CDR2 are LNHDA and SQIVND (reference sequence). The CDR3 has 14 residues. V was cut by 4 bases and J by 9 bases, with 16 bases left in between. Written as DNA, the CDR3 is TGTGCCAGTAGTACCTACAGGGAGGGGGTTGAGCAGTTCTTC. Protein product: CASSTYREGVEQFF. The whole variable domain, filled in from reference TRBV19 and TRBJ2-1, reads DGGITQSPKYLFRKEGQNVTLSCEQNLNHDAMYWYRQDPGQGLRLIYYSQIVNDFQKGDIAEGYSVSREKKESFPLTVTSAQKNPTAFYLCASSTYREGVEQFFGPGTRLTVL.

Of note for this clone: At one of its ends the junction is not consistent with the germline gene, which may arise from a read error. This sequence joins TRBV7-2 and TRBJ1-6; no definite D call. CDR3 length: 13 amino acids. The germline gives CDR1 SGHTA, CDR2 FQGNSA. CDR3 DNA sequence: TGTGCCAGCAGCCTAGCAGCGAATTCACCCCTCCACTTT. Translation: CASSLAANSPLHF.

The chain has TRBV6-2 or TRBV6-3 and TRBJ2-2, with 13 positions matching TRBD2. Germline assignment: CDR1 MNHEY and CDR2 SVGEGT. This CDR3 is 19 amino acids long. J lost 0 bases, V lost 6 bases, and 10 bases had no gene match. The CDR3 is CASSRAPGLAGTNTGELFF. The CDR3 bases are TGTGCCAGCAGCCGCGCCCCGGGACTAGCGGGGACGAACACCGGGGAGCTGTTTTTT.

The V and J genes are TRBV19 and TRBJ1-4; D gene uncertain. This CDR3 is built from 11 residues. The ends were cut back, 1 base at V and 13 bases at J, with 7 bases in the middle. Germline assignment: CDR1 LNHDA and CDR2 SQIVND (reference sequence). CDR3 amino acids: CASSIGPLLFF. CDR3 coding DNA: TGTGCCAGTAGTATAGGGCCCCTACTGTTTTTT. The full variable domain, completed using reference TRBV19 and TRBJ1-4, is DGGITQSPKYLFRKEGQNVTLSCEQNLNHDAMYWYRQDPGQGLRLIYYSQIVNDFQKGDIAEGYSVSREKKESFPLTVTSAQKNPTAFYLCASSIGPLLFFGSGTQLSVL.

J is TRBJ1-5 and V is TRBV27; possible D gene TRBD1, 6 bases. CDR3 length equals 13 residues. Germline CDR1 is MNHEY and CDR2 is SMNVEV (reference sequence). V lost 8 bases and J 4 bases, leaving 12 bases between the germline ends. This CDR3 is CASGWTANQPQHF. As DNA, the CDR3 is TGTGCCAGCGGATGGACAGCTAATCAGCCCCAGCATTTT.

The genes are TRBV6-4 and TRBJ2-3; 11 bases agree with TRBD2. CDR1 and CDR2 from the germline V gene are MRHNA and SNTAGT. The CDR3 consists of 15 residues. The V segment lost 4 bases and the J segment 2 bases; nucleotides outside the gene matches: 2. Here the CDR3 reads CASSASGGPTDTQYF. CDR3 DNA sequence: TGTGCCAGCAGTGCTAGCGGGGGGCCCACAGATACGCAGTATTTT.

This clone is a singleton in its sample. V usage is TRBV4-3 and J usage is TRBJ2-6, with D unresolved. With 1 base removed from V and 0 bases from J, the gap between germline ends came to 13 bases. Looked up from germline, CDR1 is LGHNA and CDR2 is YSLEER. There are 18 residues in the CDR3. The CDR3 region has the DNA TGCGCCAGCAGCCAAGCTCCCCATAGGAGCTCTGGGGCCAACGTCCTGACTTTC. Translation: CASSQAPHRSSGANVLTF.

This clone was picked up a small number of times. J is TRBJ1-1 and V is TRBV28; D is unclear. In germline, CDR1 is MDHEN, CDR2 SYDVKM. V lost 2 bases to trimming and J lost 1 base, with 14 bases between them. The CDR3 sequence is 16 residues long. CDR3 region: CASSLELHTANTEAFF. CDR3 sequence (DNA): TGTGCCAGCAGTTTAGAGCTACACACAGCGAACACTGAAGCTTTCTTT.

This clone was seen a handful of times. The V gene is TRBV7-9, the J gene TRBJ1-5; no reliable D call. Germline CDR1 is SEHNR and CDR2 is FQNEAQ (reference sequence). The CDR3 spans 13 residues. Between the trimmed V and J ends, which lost 0 bases and 6 bases, there was a span of 6 bases. Written as DNA, the CDR3 is TGTGCCAGCAGCTTAGCGGGAGGTCAGCCCCAGCATTTT. As protein: CASSLAGGQPQHF.

This clone was seen a handful of times. The chain uses TRBV7-6 and TRBJ1-1; D is undetermined. This CDR3 comprises 13 residues. Trimming took off 2 bases at V and 6 bases at J, with 10 bases between the two ends. CDR1 SGHVS and CDR2 FNYEAQ come from the germline V gene. The CDR3 reads CASSLTGRAEAFF. The DNA for the CDR3 is TGTGCCAGCAGCTTAACTGGGAGGGCTGAAGCTTTCTTT.